Each of the 5 T cell receptor beta chains below was sequenced from the same sample in a study of cytomegalovirus exposure and HLA in healthy donors. With 60 Vbeta and 13 Jbeta primers, the PCR was carried out. Generated by immunoSEQ multiplex PCR, the TCRdb table keeps only in-frame clones and is missing some. The sample yields about 150,000 clones, approximately 70% seen once. The sequenced material came from PBMCs. These receptor sequences come from a human donor in good health.

This clone has a handful of counts. The chain is built from TRBV7-6 and TRBJ1-3; D is uncertain. Germline-derived CDR1 and CDR2 are SGHVS and FNYEAQ. The CDR3 sequence is 14 residues long. Trimming left V 6 bases short and J 0 bases short, with 9 bases between. CDR3 sequence: CASSSTSSGNTIYF. CDR3 in DNA: TGTGCCAGCAGTTCTACTTCCTCTGGAAACACCATATATTTT.

The V call is TRBV5-1, the J call TRBJ2-7; D not resolved. The CDR3 sequence is 15 residues long. Trimming removed 0 bases from V and 2 bases from J, with 12 bases in between. Germline V gene sequence: CDR1 SGHRS, CDR2 YFSETQ. The chain's CDR3 is CASSLEVNRPYEQYF. CDR3 coding DNA: TGCGCCAGCAGCTTGGAGGTGAACAGACCCTACGAGCAGTACTTC.

The chain links TRBV25-1 to TRBJ2-5, with D perhaps matching TRBD2 (5 bases). The V gene's germline CDR1 is MGHDK and CDR2 SYGVNS. CDR3 length equals 14 residues. Trimming removed 8 bases at V and 1 base at J, with 14 bases between. CDR3 protein: CASWAGRLQETQYF. Here the CDR3 DNA reads TGTGCCAGCTGGGCGGGTCGACTCCAAGAGACCCAGTACTTC.

The rearrangement uses TRBV6-5 and TRBJ1-2; perhaps TRBD1 as D (5 bases). V lost 6 bases, J lost 3 bases, and 11 bases lay in between. Germline lookup yields CDR1 MNHEY and CDR2 SVGAGI. CDR3 length: 13 residues. The CDR3 here is CASRDGADYGYTF. The CDR3 DNA reads as TGTGCCAGCAGAGATGGGGCCGACTATGGCTACACCTTC.

The chain combines TRBV14 with TRBJ2-3; unclear D gene. The V and J ends lost 1 base and 5 bases respectively, with 4 bases between them. Per germline, CDR1 SGHDN and CDR2 FVKESK. The CDR3 is 12 residues long. The CDR3 spells CASSQGQDTQYF. CDR3 nucleotides: TGTGCCAGCAGCCAAGGGCAAGATACGCAGTATTTT. The entire variable domain, with the rest obtained from reference TRBV14 and TRBJ2-3, is as follows: EAGVTQFPSHSVIEKGQTVTLRCDPISGHDNLYWYRRVMGKEIKFLLHFVKESKQDESGMPNNRFLAERTGGTYSTLKVQPAELEDSGVYFCASSQGQDTQYFGPGTRLTVL.